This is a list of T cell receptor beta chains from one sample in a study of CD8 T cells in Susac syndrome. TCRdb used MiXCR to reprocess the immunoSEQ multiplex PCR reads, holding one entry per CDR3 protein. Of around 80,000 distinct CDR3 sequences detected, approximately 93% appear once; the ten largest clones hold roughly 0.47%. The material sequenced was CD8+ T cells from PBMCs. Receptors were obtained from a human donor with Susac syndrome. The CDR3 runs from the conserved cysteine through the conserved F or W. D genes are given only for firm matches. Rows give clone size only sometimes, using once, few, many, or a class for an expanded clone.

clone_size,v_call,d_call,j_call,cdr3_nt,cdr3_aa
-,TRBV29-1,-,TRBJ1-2,TGCAGCGTTATAGGGGCTAACTATGGCTACACCTTC,CSVIGANYGYTF
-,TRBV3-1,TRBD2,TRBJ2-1,TGTGCCAGCAGCCCACTCACTAGCGGAGGAGAGCAGTTCTTC,CASSPLTSGGEQFF
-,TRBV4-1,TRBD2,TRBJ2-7,TGCGCCAGCGGCGGGGGAGCGGGTAGCTCCTACGAGCAGTACTTC,CASGGGAGSSYEQYF
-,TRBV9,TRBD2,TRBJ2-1,TGTGCCAGCAGCGTAGCTGTCGGCGGGAGGGCCGATGAGCAGTTCTTC,CASSVAVGGRADEQFF
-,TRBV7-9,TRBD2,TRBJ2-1,TGTGCCAGCAGCTTTAGCGGGGATTACAATGAGCAGTTCTTC,CASSFSGDYNEQFF
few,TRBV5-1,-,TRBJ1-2,TGCGCCAGCAGCTTGTCCAGGGGAGATTATGGCTACACCTTC,CASSLSRGDYGYTF
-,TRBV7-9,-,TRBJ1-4,TGTGCCAGCAGCCCGGAGAACGAACAGGGCCTGTTTTTT,CASSPENEQGLFF
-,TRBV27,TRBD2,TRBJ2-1,TGTGCCAGCAGCTTATCAGCTAGCGGGACGCTTTACAATGAGCAGTTCTTC,CASSLSASGTLYNEQFF
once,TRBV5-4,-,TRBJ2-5,TGTGCCAGCAGCGGGGGACGCCTCCAAGAGACCCAGTACTTC,CASSGGRLQETQYF
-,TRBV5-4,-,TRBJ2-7,TGTGCCAGCAGCTTGGGACAGGACGTTGGGGAGCAGTACTTC,CASSLGQDVGEQYF
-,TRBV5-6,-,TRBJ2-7,TGTGCCAGCAGCCACGACTACGAGCAGTACTTC,CASSHDYEQYF